Detailed here is one T cell receptor beta chain. V lost 0 bases and J lost 11, with 14 bases in between. CDR3 size: 13 residues. Germline V lookup: CDR1 SGHRS, CDR2 YFSETQ. Assay: immunoSEQ multiplex PCR; the TCRdb copy retains only in-frame clones and omits some. The sample includes under 65,000 clones, 92% of them seen just once. The data belong to a study of technical replicates of blood from a few donors. The source material was PBMCs. This chain joins TRBV5-1 and TRBJ1-1, with a possible D match to TRBD1 (5 bases). The clonotype was recovered from a human donor in good health. Some clones in this sample may be carry-over from other donors' samples. CDR3 loop: CASSLVAGGEAFF. The CDR3 nucleotides are TGCGCCAGCAGCTTGGTGGCAGGAGGGGAGGCTTTCTTT.